This T cell receptor beta chain was observed in a study of blood T cell repertoires in COVID-19. The CDR3 runs to 15 residues. V lost 5 bases, J lost 8 bases, and 11 bases stayed unmatched. Germline V gene data show CDR1 as SGHAT and CDR2 as FQNNGV. There are a few counts of this clone. Living in 24 US areas, the participants were between about 18 and 90 years of age. In assigning cohorts, the study relied on participant-reported clinical history. TCRdb's table, derived via immunoSEQ multiplex PCR, lists solely in-frame clones and lacks some. The sample consists of some 200,000 clones, about nine tenths of them appearing once.

Sequenced: PBMCs or T cells enriched from blood (not recorded which). This rearrangement joins TRBV11-2 to TRBJ1-4; TRBD1 aligns across 7 bases. The clonotype originates from a woman aged 40 to 50 with acute COVID-19. The DNA of the CDR3 is TGTGCCAGCAGCACCTTGACAGGGTGGCGGGAAAAACTGTTTTTT. It translates to CASSTLTGWREKLFF.